What follows are 24 T cell receptor beta chains derived from one specimen sequenced in a study of T cells in Graves' hyperthyroidism and ophthalmopathy. Template material for amplifying TCR beta CDR3 regions consisted of RNA transcripts. TCR CDR3 underwent first-round RT-PCR with the HTBI primer set. Each CDR3 protein gets one entry after TCRdb re-called the multiplex PCR reads with MiXCR. The sample shows approximately 400,000 distinct CDR3 sequences, roughly 18% of them seen only once. The source material was blood. Receptor source: a man younger than 30 with Graves' ophthalmopathy.

The table lists this clonotype with many counts. This chain joins TRBV5-8 and TRBJ2-3; 9 bases are shared with TRBD1. The CDR3 extends over 14 amino acids. Germline CDR1 reads SGHTS; CDR2 reads YDEGEE. The V and J ends lost 3 bases and 4 bases, in that order; junction bases with no gene match: 3. CDR3: CASSWDRAPDTQYF. In DNA, the CDR3 is TGTGCCAGCAGCTGGGACAGGGCGCCAGATACGCAGTATTTT.

This clonotype was picked up many times. This sequence joins TRBV3-1 and TRBJ2-5; D might be TRBD1 (5 bases). The CDR3 contains 15 residues. V dropped 0 bases and J dropped 3 bases, with 11 bases sitting between them. The germline CDR1 and CDR2 sequences are LGHDT and YNNKEL (reference sequence). The CDR3: CASSQDVTVEETQYF. CDR3 sequence (DNA): TGTGCCAGCAGCCAAGATGTGACAGTAGAAGAGACCCAGTACTTC.

This clonotype was counted a few times. J is TRBJ1-5 and V is TRBV11-2; D may be TRBD1 (5 bases). This CDR3 is 17 amino acids long. CDR1 and CDR2 (germline): SGHAT, FQNNGV. V was cut by 1 base and J by 2 bases, with 15 bases left in between. CDR3 sequence (DNA): TGTGCCAGCAGCTTAGGGGGCCCCGGAATCGGCAATCAGCCCCAGCATTTT. It codes for CASSLGGPGIGNQPQHF.

This clonotype was counted ten times or more. The chain uses TRBV2 and TRBJ2-5; 7 bases align to TRBD2. Losses at the gene ends were 7 bases for V and 4 bases for J; bases not matched to a gene: 15. Looked up from germline, CDR1 is SNHLY and CDR2 is FYNNEI. The CDR3 is 16 amino acids. This CDR3 reads CASTDSGGSERETQYF. The CDR3 DNA is TGTGCCAGCACCGATTCAGGCGGGAGTGAACGAGAGACCCAGTACTTC.

This chain links TRBV18 with TRBJ2-7; no clear D. Germline CDR1 KGHSH, CDR2 LQKENI. The CDR3 has 15 residues. V gave up 1 base and J gave up 0 bases, with 10 bases separating them. CDR3 sequence: CASSPHLTGSYEQYF. Written as DNA, the CDR3 is TGTGCCAGCTCACCACATTTGACGGGCTCCTACGAGCAGTACTTC.

The V and J genes are TRBV13 and TRBJ2-7, with D tentatively TRBD1 (7 bases). The CDR3 consists of 18 residues. Germline V gene data show CDR1 as PRHDT and CDR2 as FYEKMQ (reference sequence). Trimming cost V 4 bases and J 3 bases, with 25 bases left between them. CDR3 sequence reads: CASSSVGAGTAANYEQYF. The DNA of the CDR3 is TGTGCCAGCAGCTCAGTAGGGGCGGGGACAGCAGCAAACTACGAGCAGTACTTC.

This clonotype was found many times. The chain links TRBV7-9 to TRBJ2-7; 8 positions match TRBD1. V trimming: 6 bases; J trimming: 7 bases; junction bases outside the gene matches: 8. The CDR3 consists of 13 residues. The germline V gene encodes CDR1 SEHNR and CDR2 FQNEAQ (reference sequence). In DNA, the CDR3 is TGTGCCAGCAGGCAGGGGGCTGCATGGGAGCAGTACTTC. It encodes CASRQGAAWEQYF.

The chain uses TRBV19 and TRBJ1-3, with 7 positions matching TRBD1. The J segment lost 2 bases and the V segment lost 8 bases, leaving 3 bases of the junction unmatched. There are 13 residues in the CDR3. In germline, CDR1 is LNHDA, CDR2 SQIVND (reference sequence). The CDR3 sequence is CASSGTAGNTIYF. The CDR3 DNA reads as TGTGCCAGTTCCGGGACAGCTGGAAACACCATATATTTT.

Worth noting for this clonotype: One junction end does not reproduce the germline sequence, and a read error may be involved. The chain is built from TRBV12-3 or TRBV12-4 and TRBJ1-6, with D tentatively TRBD1 (5 bases). The CDR3 totals 14 residues. This chain's CDR3 is CACSFRGVDSPLHF. The DNA of the CDR3 is TGTGCCTGCAGTTTCCGGGGGGTGGATTCACCCCTCCACTTT.

This chain connects TRBV19 to TRBJ2-7; 9 bases agree with TRBD1. The trim removed 6 bases at V and 4 bases at J, leaving 7 bases unmatched. The CDR3 has 14 amino acids. CDR1 is LNHDA and CDR2 is SQIVND in the germline V gene (reference sequence). CDR3 loop: CASRTGTGKYEQYF. The CDR3 DNA is TGTGCCAGTAGGACGGGGACAGGGAAATACGAGCAGTACTTC.

This clonotype has a count of ten or more. The chain has TRBV9 and TRBJ2-7, with 7 bases that match TRBD1. V shed 0 bases, J shed 6 bases, and the junction held 6 bases outside the gene matches. CDR3 length: 14 residues. In germline, CDR1 is SGDLS, CDR2 YYNGEE. The CDR3 nucleotides read TGTGCCAGCAGCGTAGCAGGAACAGGGGTCGAGCAGTACTTC. It is translated as CASSVAGTGVEQYF.

This clonotype has just a few counts. The chain links TRBV6-1 to TRBJ1-3; D remains ambiguous. Germline lookup yields CDR1 MNHNS and CDR2 SASEGT. CDR3 length equals 16 residues. Trimming stripped 1 base from V and 0 bases from J, with 10 bases between. CDR3 sequence reads: CASSEGLLSSGNTIYF. CDR3 coding DNA: TGTGCCAGCAGTGAAGGCCTGCTGAGCTCTGGAAACACCATATATTTT.

This clonotype showed up many times. The chain joins TRBV7-7 to TRBJ2-1; D gene uncertain. CDR3 length: 14 residues. Trimming took off 2 bases at V and 6 bases at J, with 11 bases between the two ends. CDR1 is SSHAT, CDR2 FNYEAQ, per germline (reference sequence). In DNA form, the CDR3 reads TGTGCCAGCAGCTTAAATGGGAAGGGCAATGAGCAGTTCTTC. This encodes CASSLNGKGNEQFF.

This clonotype was observed a few times. V gene TRBV18 combines with J gene TRBJ2-3; D is perhaps TRBD2 (5 bases). Germline CDR1 and CDR2: KGHSH and LQKENI. V gave up 6 bases and J gave up 1 base, with 14 bases separating them. CDR3 length: 15 residues. CDR3 loop: CASSLGLTGTDTQYF. For the CDR3, the DNA is TGTGCCAGCTCGCTCGGACTGACTGGCACAGATACGCAGTATTTT.

The V call is TRBV3-1, the J call TRBJ2-7; 10 nucleotides line up with TRBD2. Germline-derived CDR1 and CDR2 are LGHDT and YNNKEL (reference sequence). J was trimmed by 5 bases and V by 4 bases; bases with no gene match: 14. The CDR3 runs to 17 residues. The CDR3 loop is CASSPRDGAGGLNEQYF. Written as DNA, the CDR3 is TGTGCCAGCAGCCCCCGAGATGGAGCGGGGGGGCTGAACGAGCAGTACTTC.

Only a few counts were recorded for this clonotype. J is TRBJ1-2 and V is TRBV29-1, with 10 bases that match TRBD1. From germline, CDR1 is SQVTM and CDR2 ANQGSEA. Trimming took 8 bases from V and 8 from J; bases not matched to a gene: 5. The CDR3 runs to 11 residues. This CDR3 reads CSLGTGAGYTF. Here the CDR3 DNA reads TGCAGCCTTGGGACAGGGGCGGGCTACACCTTC.

The chain has TRBV24-1 and TRBJ1-5; no definite D call. CDR3 length: 12 amino acids. Germline CDR1 KGHDR, CDR2 SFDVKD. V dropped 4 bases and J dropped 11 bases, with 11 bases sitting between them. CDR3 region: CATSDEGRAQHF. In DNA form, the CDR3 reads TGTGCCACCAGTGACGAGGGTAGAGCCCAGCATTTT.

The chain couples TRBV7-3 to TRBJ1-3, with D unclear. CDR1 and CDR2 from the germline V gene are SGHTA and FQGTGA. CDR3 length: 13 amino acids. The V end was cut by 4 bases, the J end by 11 bases, with 15 bases between. The CDR3, as DNA: TGTGCCAGCAGCTCCGGACTCGGGTCGGCCATATATTTT. Translation: CASSSGLGSAIYF. Variable domain in full (rest from reference TRBV7-3 and TRBJ1-3): GAGVSQTPSNKVTEKGKYVELRCDPISGHTALYWYRQSLGQGPEFLIYFQGTGAADDSGLPNDRFFAVRPEGSVSTLKIQRTERGDSAVYLCASSSGLGSAIYFGEGSWLTVV.

At least ten counts were recorded for this clonotype. This sequence joins TRBV20-1 and TRBJ2-3, with a possible D match to TRBD2 (6 bases). Germline lookup yields CDR1 DFQATT and CDR2 SNEGSKA (reference sequence). Trimming cost V 5 bases and J 2 bases, with 14 bases left between them. The CDR3 runs 14 residues. The CDR3 region has the DNA TGCAGTGCTTTAGAACGGGGGACCACAGATACGCAGTATTTT. This sequence encodes CSALERGTTDTQYF.

This clonotype was detected only a few times. This chain joins TRBV4-1 and TRBJ1-1; D gene ambiguous. There are 14 residues in the CDR3. V gave up 1 base and J gave up 1 base, with 7 bases separating them. The germline V gene has CDR1 MGHRA and CDR2 YSYEKL. The CDR3 nucleotides read TGCGCCAGCAGCCAAGGGTGGGAGAACACTGAAGCTTTCTTT. This codes for CASSQGWENTEAFF.

This clonotype was observed a few times. The rearrangement uses TRBV3-1 and TRBJ2-5, with 8 bases identical to TRBD2. Germline CDR1 is LGHDT and CDR2 is YNNKEL (reference sequence). The ends lost 0 bases at V and 5 bases at J; junction bases unmatched: 11. The CDR3 is 17 amino acids. The CDR3 region has the DNA TGTGCCAGCAGCCAAGAGGGGGGACTAGGAGGTTGGGAGACCCAGTACTTC. Protein sequence: CASSQEGGLGGWETQYF.

Ten or more counts support this clonotype. The chain has TRBV15 and TRBJ1-1; D remains ambiguous. Germline V CDR1 and CDR2: LNHNV, YYDKDF (reference sequence). Trimming cost V 1 base and J 7 bases, with 13 bases left between them. The length of the CDR3 is 14 residues. CDR3 nucleotide sequence: TGTGCCACCAGCAGAGGGGCGGCGGGCAGTGAAGCTTTCTTT. As protein: CATSRGAAGSEAFF. Together with reference TRBV15 and TRBJ1-1, the CDR3 gives the full variable domain: DAMVIQNPRYQVTQFGKPVTLSCSQTLNHNVMYWYQQKSSQAPKLLFHYYDKDFNNEADTPDNFQSRRPNTSFCFLDIRSPGLGDTAMYLCATSRGAAGSEAFFGQGTRLTVV.

This clonotype has ten or more counts. This chain links TRBV18 with TRBJ1-5; D is uncertain. The germline V gene has CDR1 KGHSH and CDR2 LQKENI. This CDR3 region has 12 residues. V was clipped by 4 bases and J by 7 bases, with 8 bases between them. CDR3 nucleotide sequence: TGTGCCAGCTCACGGGAAGGCCAGCCCCAGCATTTT. Residues: CASSREGQPQHF.

As concerns this clonotype: A much larger clonotype is one base distant, so this may be a read error. The CDR3 loop reads CASSSPRPGHYNEQFF. For the CDR3, the DNA is TGTGCCAGCTCATCACCTCGACCAGGACACTACAATGAGCAGTTCTTC. This chain joins TRBV18 and TRBJ2-1; D is possibly TRBD1 (5 bases). This CDR3 comprises 16 residues. Per the germline V gene, CDR1 is KGHSH and CDR2 is LQKENI. The full variable domain, completed using reference TRBV18 and TRBJ2-1, is NAGVMQNPRHLVRRRGQEARLRCSPMKGHSHVYWYRQLPEEGLKFMVYLQKENIIDESGMPKERFSAEFPKEGPSILRIQQVVRGDSAAYFCASSSPRPGHYNEQFFGPGTRLTVL.